The 31 T cell receptor beta chains listed next were all sequenced from one sample in a study of blood T cell repertoires in COVID-19. The table came from immunoSEQ multiplex PCR; TCRdb's copy has only in-frame clones and leaves some out. The table records around 280,000 clones, approximately 86% of them present only once. Sequencing input: peripheral blood. The receptors shown here come from a man in his sixties or seventies with acute or convalescent COVID-19.

The CDR3 spells CASSAGASGKWYEQYF. The CDR3 coding sequence is TGTGCCAGTAGCGCCGGCGCTAGCGGCAAATGGTACGAGCAGTACTTC. This chain uses TRBV19 with TRBJ2-7, with TRBD2 identical over 7 bases. Per germline, CDR1 LNHDA and CDR2 SQIVND (reference sequence). The CDR3 totals 16 residues. J lost 4 bases, V lost 6 bases, and 15 bases had no gene match.

The V call is TRBV5-1, the J call TRBJ2-1, with D perhaps TRBD2 (5 bases). V dropped 3 bases and J dropped 8 bases, with 12 bases sitting between them. The CDR3 extends over 13 amino acids. Germline-derived CDR1 and CDR2 are SGHRS and YFSETQ. CDR3 bases: TGCGCCAGCAGCTGGGCGGGTAGTGATGAGCAGTTCTTC. Residues: CASSWAGSDEQFF.

V is TRBV6-2 or TRBV6-3 and J is TRBJ2-7; TRBD1 is a possible D gene (6 bases). This CDR3 spans 13 amino acids. V lost 6 bases and J 4 bases, leaving 13 bases between the germline ends. CDR1 is MNHEY and CDR2 is SVGEGT in the germline V gene. CDR3 DNA: TGTGCCAGCAGCCCATTAAGGGGGTACGAGCAGTACTTC. Translating it yields CASSPLRGYEQYF.

The chain links TRBV7-9 to TRBJ2-2; tentatively, D is TRBD2 (5 bases). Between the trimmed V and J ends, which lost 2 bases and 2 bases, there was a span of 9 bases. Germline V CDR1 and CDR2: SEHNR, FQNEAQ (reference sequence). The CDR3 extends over 15 amino acids. This chain's CDR3 is CASSLLGLNTGELFF. In DNA form, the CDR3 reads TGTGCCAGCAGCTTACTAGGACTCAACACCGGGGAGCTGTTTTTT.

The chain combines TRBV5-6 with TRBJ1-2, with 7 bases lining up with TRBD1. Unmatched junction bases numbered 6, after V lost 4 bases and J lost 3 bases. The CDR3 consists of 14 residues. Germline V gene lookup returns CDR1 SGHDT and CDR2 YYEEEE. The CDR3 loop reads CASSRTGVYYGYTF. The CDR3, as DNA: TGTGCCAGCAGCCGGACAGGAGTGTACTATGGCTACACCTTC.

The genes are TRBV7-9 and TRBJ2-5; D may be TRBD1 (6 bases). The germline V gene encodes CDR1 SEHNR and CDR2 FQNEAQ (reference sequence). V was shortened by 4 bases and J by 2 bases, with 14 bases between the two germline ends. There are 15 residues in the CDR3. CDR3 nucleotide sequence: TGTGCCAGCAGCTCAGTCAGGGGAACTCAAGAGACCCAGTACTTC. Translation: CASSSVRGTQETQYF.

This clone was counted a single time. The chain combines TRBV5-4 with TRBJ1-1; D is unclear. The CDR3 is 14 residues long. Germline V gene data show CDR1 as SGHNT and CDR2 as YYREEE (reference sequence). Trimming removed 4 bases from V and 1 base from J, with 11 bases in between. As DNA, the CDR3 is TGTGCCAGCAGCGCGGTGGAGGGGAACACTGAAGCTTTCTTT. Translation gives CASSAVEGNTEAFF.

This chain uses TRBV7-2 with TRBJ2-1, with D maybe TRBD1 (6 bases). This CDR3 is 15 amino acids long. V lost 3 bases, J lost 5 bases, and 14 bases lay in between. Germline CDR1 reads SGHTA; CDR2 reads FQGNSA. CDR3 in amino acids: CASSLTGAANNEQFF. The CDR3 bases are TGTGCCAGCAGCTTGACAGGAGCCGCGAACAATGAGCAGTTCTTC.

This chain uses TRBV6-5 with TRBJ1-3; TRBD1 is a possible D gene (6 bases). The V gene lost 7 bases and the J gene lost 4 bases, with 14 bases spanning the gap. Germline CDR1 and CDR2: MNHEY and SVGAGI. CDR3 length equals 14 residues. The CDR3 loop reads CASNIQGGGNTIYF. CDR3 nucleotide sequence: TGTGCCAGCAACATACAGGGCGGCGGAAACACCATATATTTT.

The chain uses TRBV5-4 and TRBJ2-1; D is possibly TRBD1 (5 bases). This CDR3 comprises 16 residues. V lost 0 bases and J lost 0, with 10 bases in between. Germline V gene sequence: CDR1 SGHNT, CDR2 YYREEE (reference sequence). Here the CDR3 DNA reads TGTGCCAGCAGCTTGGGGCACAGGAGCTCCTACAATGAGCAGTTCTTC. Its protein is CASSLGHRSSYNEQFF.

The rearrangement uses TRBV7-2 and TRBJ1-1; D possibly corresponds to TRBD1 (5 bases). CDR1 is SGHTA and CDR2 is FQGNSA in the germline V gene. V was shortened by 5 bases and J by 1 base, with 11 bases between the two germline ends. This CDR3 spans 14 amino acids. The CDR3 nucleotides are TGTGCCAGCAGCCCAAGACAGTGGAACACTGAAGCTTTCTTT. This gives the protein CASSPRQWNTEAFF.

Here the CDR3 reads CASSLNPYTDTQYF. The CDR3 region has the DNA TGTGCCAGCAGCTTAAATCCGTACACAGATACGCAGTATTTT. The chain joins TRBV11-3 to TRBJ2-3; unclear D gene. Germline V gene lookup returns CDR1 SGHNT and CDR2 YENEEA. Trimming removed 2 bases at V and 2 bases at J, with 8 bases between. The CDR3 totals 14 residues.

The V and J genes are TRBV24-1 and TRBJ2-1; TRBD1 matches 9 bases. CDR1 is KGHDR and CDR2 is SFDVKD in the germline V gene. The trim removed 3 bases at V and 6 bases at J, leaving 11 bases unmatched. The CDR3 has 17 residues. Here the CDR3 DNA reads TGTGCCACCAGTGATGTCAGGGGGACAGGGTTCGTCAATGAGCAGTTCTTC. It is translated as CATSDVRGTGFVNEQFF.

The chain links TRBV15 to TRBJ2-7; 9 bases are shared with TRBD1. The V segment lost 3 bases and the J segment 5 bases; nucleotides outside the gene matches: 11. The CDR3 sequence is 16 residues long. CDR1 LNHNV and CDR2 YYDKDF come from the germline V gene (reference sequence). This CDR3 reads CATSRPTGTGNHEQYF. CDR3 in DNA: TGTGCCACCAGCAGGCCCACCGGGACAGGGAATCACGAGCAGTACTTC.

This chain links TRBV9 with TRBJ2-2; D might be TRBD1 (6 bases). Germline V gene data show CDR1 as SGDLS and CDR2 as YYNGEE. The CDR3 totals 16 residues. The V gene lost 0 bases and the J gene lost 2 bases, with 11 bases spanning the gap. The CDR3 DNA is TGTGCCAGCAGCGTAGATCCACAGGGTAACACCGGGGAGCTGTTTTTT. Protein: CASSVDPQGNTGELFF.

This clone has a single count. The chain has TRBV7-2 and TRBJ1-6, with TRBD1 identical over 10 bases. Germline-derived CDR1 and CDR2 are SGHTA and FQGNSA. V was clipped by 7 bases and J by 9 bases; unmatched bases: 9. This CDR3 has 15 residues. CDR3 DNA: TGTGCCAGCAACCTGGGACAGGGGTTAGGTTCACCCCTCCACTTT. Residues: CASNLGQGLGSPLHF.

The chain couples TRBV19 to TRBJ2-7; TRBD2 agrees at 7 bases. The CDR3 runs 15 residues. Per the germline V gene, CDR1 is LNHDA and CDR2 is SQIVND (reference sequence). V shed 7 bases and J 2 bases; nucleotides not matched to a gene: 11. In nucleotides, the CDR3 is TGTGCCAGTATGACCCGGGCTAGCGGTCCCTACGAGCAGTACTTC. Protein product: CASMTRASGPYEQYF.

This clone has a single count. The V call is TRBV18, the J call TRBJ2-7; possible D gene TRBD1, 5 bases. The ends were cut back, 2 bases at V and 1 base at J, with 12 bases in the middle. Germline assignment: CDR1 KGHSH and CDR2 LQKENI. The CDR3 length is 15 residues. The CDR3 region has the DNA TGTGCCAGCTCACCATTGGACACTGGATCCTACGAGCAGTACTTC. Translating gives CASSPLDTGSYEQYF.

This sequence joins TRBV11-2 and TRBJ2-2; the D is unclear. The CDR3 extends over 12 amino acids. Trimming cost V 5 bases and J 4 bases, with 5 bases left between them. CDR1 is SGHAT, CDR2 FQNNGV, per germline. This chain's CDR3 is CASSIGTGELFF. Here the CDR3 DNA reads TGTGCCAGCAGCATCGGCACCGGGGAGCTGTTTTTT.

The rearrangement uses TRBV5-1 and TRBJ1-5, with 7 bases identical to TRBD1. Losses at the gene ends were 4 bases for V and 0 bases for J; bases not matched to a gene: 1. Per the germline V gene, CDR1 is SGHRS and CDR2 is YFSETQ. The CDR3 is 14 residues long. CDR3 in DNA: TGCGCCAGCAGCCGGGACAGTAGCAATCAGCCCCAGCATTTT. This translates into CASSRDSSNQPQHF.

The chain couples TRBV19 to TRBJ1-3; a possible D gene is TRBD1 (6 bases). The CDR3 runs 16 residues. Germline assignment: CDR1 LNHDA and CDR2 SQIVND (reference sequence). Between the trimmed V and J ends, which lost 3 bases and 1 base, there was a span of 13 bases. The DNA of the CDR3 is TGTGCCAGTAGTATTGGACAGACGGATTCTGGAAACACCATATATTTT. It is translated as CASSIGQTDSGNTIYF.

The chain combines TRBV6-5 with TRBJ2-1, with D possibly matching TRBD2 (5 bases). Germline V gives CDR1 MNHEY, CDR2 SVGAGI. Between the trimmed V and J ends, which lost 5 bases and 10 bases, there was a span of 18 bases. The CDR3 is 14 residues long. CDR3 sequence reads: CASSQTGSLGEQFF. In DNA form, the CDR3 reads TGTGCCAGCAGTCAAACCGGGTCACTAGGGGAGCAGTTCTTC.

This rearrangement joins TRBV30 to TRBJ2-5; D call uncertain. The CDR3 spans 16 residues. Germline CDR1 GTSNPN, CDR2 SVGIG (reference sequence). Trimming removed 2 bases at V and 5 bases at J, with 21 bases between. For the CDR3, the DNA is TGTGCCTGGAGTTCCCCACCCGTATACGCGCGGGAGACCCAGTACTTC. Its translation is CAWSSPPVYARETQYF.

The chain uses TRBV4-3 and TRBJ2-5; 12 bases are shared with TRBD2. CDR1 LGHNA and CDR2 YSLEER come from the germline V gene. Trimming removed 4 bases from V and 4 bases from J; junction bases left unmatched: 13. The CDR3 spans 18 residues. The CDR3 nucleotides are TGCGCCAGCAGCCCCTCACCCCTAGCGGGGGGGCCGGGAGAGACCCAGTACTTC. Protein product: CASSPSPLAGGPGETQYF.

The chain uses TRBV4-3 and TRBJ1-3; D might be TRBD1 (5 bases). Trimming took off 0 bases at V and 8 bases at J, with 17 bases between the two ends. The CDR3 extends over 16 amino acids. The V gene's germline CDR1 is LGHNA and CDR2 YSLEER. This CDR3 reads CASSQERTGWGDTIYF. The CDR3 region has the DNA TGCGCCAGCAGCCAAGAAAGGACGGGGTGGGGGGACACCATATATTTT.

The chain joins TRBV9 to TRBJ2-2, with 9 bases identical to TRBD1. The germline V gene encodes CDR1 SGDLS and CDR2 YYNGEE. This CDR3 contains 16 residues. The V gene end was trimmed by 0 bases and the J gene end by 6 bases; junction bases not matched to a gene: 6. The CDR3 loop reads CASSVVPGQGSGELFF. In nucleotides, the CDR3 is TGTGCCAGCAGCGTAGTTCCCGGACAGGGGTCCGGGGAGCTGTTTTTT.

The V call is TRBV28, the J call TRBJ1-3; 10 bases map to TRBD1. Germline CDR1 and CDR2: MDHEN and SYDVKM. The CDR3 totals 16 residues. V lost 2 bases to trimming and J lost 5 bases; unmatched junction nucleotides: 6. CDR3 sequence: CASSLDGTGVRNTIYF. The CDR3 nucleotides are TGTGCCAGCAGTTTAGATGGGACAGGGGTACGAAACACCATATATTTT.

This clone was seen just once. The chain joins TRBV6-2 or TRBV6-3 to TRBJ2-5; 13 bases map to TRBD2. CDR1 and CDR2 from the germline V gene are MNHEY and SVGEGT. V dropped 6 bases and J dropped 2; count of bases not matched to a gene: 3. This CDR3 region has 15 residues. CDR3 in amino acids: CASSPTSGRQETQYF. The CDR3, as DNA: TGTGCCAGCAGCCCGACTAGCGGGAGGCAAGAGACCCAGTACTTC.

The genes are TRBV6-5 and TRBJ2-5, with a weak D call TRBD2 (5 bases). The germline V gene encodes CDR1 MNHEY and CDR2 SVGAGI. The CDR3 is made up of 14 amino acids. Trimming cost V 8 bases and J 2 bases, with 15 bases left between them. In nucleotides, the CDR3 is TGTGCCAGCCGAGAACGGGGAGTTCAAGAGACCCAGTACTTC. This encodes CASRERGVQETQYF.

This clone appeared once. The V gene is TRBV6-6, the J gene TRBJ1-1; possibly TRBD1 for D (6 bases). The CDR3 covers 12 residues. Germline V gene data show CDR1 as MNHNY and CDR2 as SVGAGI (reference sequence). Trimming removed 8 bases from V and 7 bases from J, with 14 bases in between. The CDR3 coding sequence is TGTGCCAGCCGAACAGGGTCCGGTGAAGCTTTCTTT. It translates to CASRTGSGEAFF.

The chain couples TRBV5-1 to TRBJ1-3; D is uncertain. Germline values: CDR1 SGHRS, CDR2 YFSETQ. The CDR3 extends over 14 amino acids. Deletions cut 2 bases from V and 0 bases from J, with 6 bases between. DNA for the CDR3: TGCGCCAGCAGCTTCGGTAACTCTGGAAACACCATATATTTT. It encodes CASSFGNSGNTIYF.